The 28 T cell receptor beta chains below were found in one sample sequenced in a study of T cells in Graves' hyperthyroidism and ophthalmopathy. From RNA transcripts, TCR beta CDR3 regions were amplified. The HTBI primer set drove a first-round RT-PCR of the TCR CDR3. TCRdb fed the multiplex PCR reads into MiXCR, producing one record per CDR3 protein. This table holds fewer than 600,000 distinct CDR3 sequences, roughly an eighth found once. The specimen sequenced was blood. Receptors were obtained from a woman aged 18-35 years with Graves' hyperthyroidism.

This clonotype came up many times. The gene calls are TRBV12-3 or TRBV12-4 and TRBJ1-1, with D unclear. The V and J ends lost 3 bases and 2 bases respectively, with 10 bases between them. The CDR3 contains 14 residues. The CDR3 spells CASSLAEDNTEAFF. The CDR3 bases are TGTGCCAGCAGTTTGGCTGAGGATAACACTGAAGCTTTCTTT.

This clonotype has ten or more counts. This sequence joins TRBV12-3 or TRBV12-4 and TRBJ2-1, with 10 bases aligning to TRBD2. The length of the CDR3 is 15 residues. The V gene end was trimmed by 3 bases and the J gene end by 8 bases; junction bases not matched to a gene: 7. In DNA, the CDR3 is TGTGCCAGCAGTTTGGTGGGACTAGCGATCGATGAGCAGTTCTTC. It encodes CASSLVGLAIDEQFF.

This clonotype was recorded only once. The DNA of the CDR3 is TGTGCCAGCACCCTGGGGGGGTACGGAAACACCATATATTTT. Translated, it gives CASTLGGYGNTIYF. This chain connects TRBV6-2 or TRBV6-3 to TRBJ1-3, with D tentatively TRBD1 (5 bases). The V gene lost 7 bases and the J gene lost 4 bases, with 14 bases spanning the gap. Germline V gene lookup returns CDR1 MNHEY and CDR2 SVGEGT. The CDR3 consists of 14 residues.

This clonotype has a handful of counts. CDR3 loop: CASRGGLAGEAHEQYF. The CDR3 nucleotides are TGCGCCAGCAGGGGGGGACTAGCGGGAGAAGCCCACGAGCAGTACTTC. The gene calls are TRBV5-1 and TRBJ2-7, with 14 nucleotides matching TRBD2. CDR1 SGHRS and CDR2 YFSETQ come from the germline V gene. The V segment lost 5 bases and the J segment 5 bases; nucleotides outside the gene matches: 9. CDR3 length: 16 residues.

This clonotype was seen repeatedly, ten times or more. V is TRBV6-1 and J is TRBJ1-4; D is undetermined. The CDR3 is 16 residues long. V lost 3 bases and J 7 bases, leaving 18 bases between the germline ends. Germline V gives CDR1 MNHNS, CDR2 SASEGT. In DNA, the CDR3 is TGTGCCAGCAGTGATTATGCCAGACCGAGCGGTGAAAAACTGTTTTTT. It codes for CASSDYARPSGEKLFF.

The CDR3 here is CASSLVGTGSTEAFF. DNA of the CDR3: TGCGCCAGCAGCTTGGTAGGGACAGGATCCACTGAAGCTTTCTTT. The V call is TRBV5-1, the J call TRBJ1-1; 8 bases align to TRBD1. CDR3 length: 15 amino acids. In germline, CDR1 is SGHRS, CDR2 YFSETQ. V trimming: 0 bases; J trimming: 4 bases; junction bases outside the gene matches: 5.

Ten or more counts support this clonotype. The CDR3 protein is CASSETVGGPYTEAFF. CDR3 coding DNA: TGTGCCAGCAGTGAAACGGTCGGGGGGCCCTACACTGAAGCTTTCTTT. This chain connects TRBV6-4 to TRBJ1-1; TRBD1 is a possible D gene (6 bases). Between the trimmed V and J ends, which lost 3 bases and 3 bases, there was a span of 17 bases. The CDR3 runs to 16 residues. Germline CDR1 MRHNA, CDR2 SNTAGT.

The DNA for the CDR3 is TGCAGTGCCCAATCTGAAAAACTGTTTTTT. Translated: CSAQSEKLFF. This rearrangement joins TRBV20-1 to TRBJ1-4, with no clear D. The ends were cut back, 6 bases at V and 7 bases at J, with 6 bases in the middle. Germline assignment: CDR1 DFQATT and CDR2 SNEGSKA (reference sequence). The CDR3 has 10 residues.

Turning to this clonotype: A single base separates this from a much larger clone, so it may be a read error. The CDR3 spells CASSEYLGSTGKLFF. CDR3 DNA: TGTGCCAGCAGTGAATACTTGGGATCCACCGGGAAGCTGTTTTTT. V is TRBV25-1 and J is TRBJ2-2; D perhaps matches TRBD2 (5 bases). The CDR3 length is 15 residues. Germline lookup yields CDR1 MGHDK and CDR2 SYGVNS.

This clonotype was seen repeatedly, ten times or more. This chain joins TRBV6-1 and TRBJ2-7; 7 bases map to TRBD1. V shed 6 bases, J shed 0 bases, and the junction held 11 bases outside the gene matches. CDR1 is MNHNS, CDR2 SASEGT, per germline. This CDR3 region has 16 residues. CDR3 sequence (DNA): TGTGCCAGCAGAACACAAACAGGGGCGAGCTCCTACGAGCAGTACGTC. Protein sequence: CASRTQTGASSYEQYV.

Concerning this clonotype itself: A read error may be the cause here, since a much bigger clone is one base away. The chain has TRBV12-5 and TRBJ2-7; TRBD2 is a possible D gene (5 bases). CDR3 size: 13 residues. Per the germline V gene, CDR1 is LGHNT and CDR2 is FRNRAP. Trimming removed 1 base from V and 4 bases from J, with 8 bases in between. CDR3 protein: CASGLGSGYEQYF. CDR3 nucleotide sequence: TGTGCTAGTGGTTTGGGGAGCGGTTACGAGCAGTACTTC.

The table lists this clonotype with many counts. The genes are TRBV6-1 and TRBJ1-6; D is unclear. CDR1 MNHNS and CDR2 SASEGT come from the germline V gene. This CDR3 comprises 17 residues. V was shortened by 2 bases and J by 0 bases, with 11 bases between the two germline ends. The CDR3 is CASSEFSGSSYNSPLHF. CDR3 sequence (DNA): TGTGCCAGCAGTGAATTTTCGGGAAGCTCCTATAATTCACCCCTCCACTTT.

CDR3 in amino acids: CASSEFRGGTNTGELFF. CDR3 nucleotide sequence: TGCGCCAGCAGTGAGTTCAGGGGCGGGACAAACACCGGGGAGCTGTTTTTT. The gene calls are TRBV10-2 and TRBJ2-2, with D tentatively TRBD1 or TRBD2 (6 bases each). V lost 1 base and J lost 2, with 14 bases in between. Germline assignment: CDR1 WSHSY and CDR2 SAAADI. The length of the CDR3 is 17 residues.

This rearrangement joins TRBV20-1 to TRBJ2-7; 7 bases line up with TRBD2. Germline CDR1 reads DFQATT; CDR2 reads SNEGSKA (reference sequence). The CDR3 has 11 amino acids. With 5 bases clipped from V and 3 bases from J, the junction kept 1 base outside the gene matches. CDR3 sequence reads: CSAPSGYEQYF. CDR3 nucleotides: TGCAGTGCTCCTAGCGGCTACGAGCAGTACTTC.

This clonotype was seen more than once but under ten times. The chain joins TRBV29-1 to TRBJ1-1; no clear D. The V end was cut by 5 bases, the J end by 6 bases, with 10 bases between. Germline assignment: CDR1 SQVTM and CDR2 ANQGSEA. The CDR3 length is 11 residues. CDR3 in amino acids: CSVRISSEAFF. The CDR3, as DNA: TGCAGCGTTCGAATCTCCTCTGAAGCTTTCTTT.

CDR3 sequence reads: CASTGGDSPPGELFF. The CDR3 nucleotides are TGTGCCAGTACTGGCGGGGACAGTCCGCCCGGGGAGCTGTTTTTT. The chain uses TRBV28 and TRBJ2-2, with D tentatively TRBD1 (7 bases). The CDR3 is 15 amino acids. The ends were cut back, 9 bases at V and 6 bases at J, with 20 bases in the middle. Germline CDR1 MDHEN, CDR2 SYDVKM.

A word on this clonotype: This may come from a read error, since a much larger clone is one base off. The chain combines TRBV4-1 with TRBJ1-4, with 7 bases fitting TRBD1. This CDR3 region has 12 residues. In germline, CDR1 is MGHRA, CDR2 YSYEKL. Written as DNA, the CDR3 is TGCGCCAGCAGCCGGGACAGAGAAAAACTGCTTTTT. Translating gives CASSRDREKLLF.

The genes are TRBV29-1 and TRBJ1-4, with 7 positions matching TRBD1. V shed 5 bases and J 8 bases; nucleotides not matched to a gene: 5. The CDR3 contains 12 residues. Germline V gives CDR1 SQVTM, CDR2 ANQGSEA. CDR3 in amino acids: CSVSGQKEKLFF. The CDR3 DNA reads TGCAGCGTTTCGGGACAGAAGGAAAAACTGTTTTTT.

This clonotype was counted at least ten times. The chain carries TRBV6-2 or TRBV6-3 and TRBJ2-3, with 7 bases aligning to TRBD1. This CDR3 region has 16 residues. The germline V gene encodes CDR1 MNHEY and CDR2 SVGEGT. V lost 2 bases, J lost 2 bases, and 7 bases stayed unmatched. The CDR3 region is CASSYPPGQATDTQYF. The CDR3 DNA is TGTGCCAGCAGTTACCCCCCAGGACAGGCCACAGATACGCAGTATTTT.

In this sample, this clonotype turned up many times. The gene calls are TRBV9 and TRBJ2-5; D gene unclear. Trimming took off 1 base at V and 5 bases at J, with 9 bases between the two ends. The CDR3 covers 13 residues. Germline V gene sequence: CDR1 SGDLS, CDR2 YYNGEE. DNA for the CDR3: TGTGCCAGCAGCGTAAGACCCGGGGAGACCCAGTACTTC. It specifies CASSVRPGETQYF.

V and J are TRBV19 and TRBJ1-1, with a tentative D call TRBD1 (6 bases). Trimming pared 0 bases from V and 3 bases from J, leaving 20 bases between. Germline V CDR1 and CDR2: LNHDA, SQIVND (reference sequence). This CDR3 spans 18 amino acids. Here the CDR3 reads CASSIDLIGGRLDTEAFF. In nucleotides, the CDR3 is TGTGCCAGTAGTATAGATCTAATCGGGGGGCGTCTAGACACTGAAGCTTTCTTT.

This clonotype was counted many times. The gene calls are TRBV5-4 and TRBJ2-1; 9 bases are shared with TRBD2. Germline trimming cut 1 base from V and 9 bases from J; bases unmatched to any gene: 8. Germline V gene data show CDR1 as SGHNT and CDR2 as YYREEE (reference sequence). CDR3 length: 15 residues. CDR3 loop: CASSLPSGTVSEQFF. The CDR3 DNA follows: TGTGCCAGCAGCTTGCCTAGCGGGACCGTAAGTGAGCAGTTCTTC.

This clonotype was detected many times. The chain is built from TRBV6-1 and TRBJ2-3; tentative D call: TRBD1 (5 bases). Germline loops: CDR1 MNHNS, CDR2 SASEGT. Trimming took off 0 bases at V and 5 bases at J, with 9 bases between the two ends. CDR3 length equals 14 residues. CDR3 sequence: CASSEASQGDTQYF. The CDR3 DNA reads TGTGCCAGCAGTGAAGCCTCGCAGGGAGATACGCAGTATTTT.

This clonotype turned up a few times. The chain carries TRBV19 and TRBJ1-2; 7 bases are shared with TRBD1. Losses at the gene ends were 7 bases for V and 5 bases for J; bases not matched to a gene: 22. CDR1 is LNHDA, CDR2 SQIVND, per germline (reference sequence). This CDR3 contains 18 residues. The CDR3 is CASILQPGTEHRGYGYTF. CDR3 coding DNA: TGTGCCAGTATCCTTCAACCCGGGACAGAGCACAGGGGATATGGCTACACCTTC.

The V gene is TRBV19, the J gene TRBJ1-2, with TRBD1 as a possible D gene (6 bases). CDR3 length: 15 amino acids. Germline CDR1 is LNHDA and CDR2 is SQIVND (reference sequence). V lost 0 bases, J lost 8 bases, and 16 bases lay in between. This CDR3 is CASSIDWRGRGGYTF. Written as DNA, the CDR3 is TGTGCCAGTAGTATAGATTGGCGGGGGCGAGGCGGCTACACCTTC. Filled out from reference TRBV19 and TRBJ1-2, the complete variable domain reads DGGITQSPKYLFRKEGQNVTLSCEQNLNHDAMYWYRQDPGQGLRLIYYSQIVNDFQKGDIAEGYSVSREKKESFPLTVTSAQKNPTAFYLCASSIDWRGRGGYTFGSGTRLTVV.

V is TRBV4-2 and J is TRBJ1-1, with a tentative D call TRBD1 (5 bases). V was clipped by 0 bases and J by 6 bases, with 14 bases between them. CDR1 and CDR2 from the germline V gene are LGHNA and YNFKEQ. The CDR3 contains 15 residues. The CDR3 region has the DNA TGTGCCAGCAGCCAAGACGGCTCAGGGATCGCTGAAGCTTTCTTT. This translates into CASSQDGSGIAEAFF.

Ten or more counts support this clonotype. The V gene is TRBV10-2, the J gene TRBJ1-2; TRBD1 matches 8 bases. Germline V gene lookup returns CDR1 WSHSY and CDR2 SAAADI. This CDR3 has 14 residues. V trimming: 6 bases; J trimming: 5 bases; junction bases outside the gene matches: 8. The CDR3 coding sequence is TGCGCCAGCAGGAATACGGACAGGGCTTATGGCTACACCTTC. Translation gives CASRNTDRAYGYTF.

This clonotype came up many times. The J gene is TRBJ1-2, the V gene TRBV12-3 or TRBV12-4; maybe TRBD1 (6 bases). There are 15 residues in the CDR3. The V end lost 7 bases, the J end lost 4 bases, and 19 bases lay between the germline ends. In DNA form, the CDR3 reads TGTGCCAGCACCCCCCCTTGGGGAGGGGGCTATGGCTACACCTTC. Its translation is CASTPPWGGGYGYTF.